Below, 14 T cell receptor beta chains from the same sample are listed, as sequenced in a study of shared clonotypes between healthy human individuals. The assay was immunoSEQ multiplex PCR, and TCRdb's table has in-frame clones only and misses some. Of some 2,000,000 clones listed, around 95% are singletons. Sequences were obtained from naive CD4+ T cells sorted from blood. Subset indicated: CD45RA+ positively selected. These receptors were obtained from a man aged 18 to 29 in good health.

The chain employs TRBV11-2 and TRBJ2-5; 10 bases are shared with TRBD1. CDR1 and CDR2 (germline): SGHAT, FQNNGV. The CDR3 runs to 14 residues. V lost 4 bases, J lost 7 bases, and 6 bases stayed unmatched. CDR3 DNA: TGTGCCAGCAGCTCCCTCGGACAGGGGGGGACCCAGTACTTC. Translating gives CASSSLGQGGTQYF.

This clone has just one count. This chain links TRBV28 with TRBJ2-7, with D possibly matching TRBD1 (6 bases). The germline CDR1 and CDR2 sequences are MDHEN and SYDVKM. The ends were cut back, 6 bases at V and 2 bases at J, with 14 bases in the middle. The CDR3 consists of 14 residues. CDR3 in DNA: TGTGCCAGCAGCCCAACAGGGCCTCCCTACGAGCAGTACTTC. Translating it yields CASSPTGPPYEQYF.

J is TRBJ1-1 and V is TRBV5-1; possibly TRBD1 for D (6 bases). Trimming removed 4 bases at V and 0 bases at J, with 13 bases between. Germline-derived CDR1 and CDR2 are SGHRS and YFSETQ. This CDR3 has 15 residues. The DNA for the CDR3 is TGCGCCAGCAGCCCCGCCGGGACATTGAACACTGAAGCTTTCTTT. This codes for CASSPAGTLNTEAFF.

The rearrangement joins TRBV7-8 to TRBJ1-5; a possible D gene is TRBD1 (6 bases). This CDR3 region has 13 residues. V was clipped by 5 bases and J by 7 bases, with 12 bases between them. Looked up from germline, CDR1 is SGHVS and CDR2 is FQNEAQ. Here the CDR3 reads CASSLQGGQPQHF. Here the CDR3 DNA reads TGTGCCAGCAGCCTACAGGGCGGACAGCCCCAGCATTTT.

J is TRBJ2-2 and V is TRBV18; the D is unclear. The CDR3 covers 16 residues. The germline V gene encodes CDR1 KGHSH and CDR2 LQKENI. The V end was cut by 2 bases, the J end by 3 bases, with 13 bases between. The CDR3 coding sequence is TGTGCCAGCTCACCATGGGTGGGCTTGGACACCGGGGAGCTGTTTTTT. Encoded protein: CASSPWVGLDTGELFF.

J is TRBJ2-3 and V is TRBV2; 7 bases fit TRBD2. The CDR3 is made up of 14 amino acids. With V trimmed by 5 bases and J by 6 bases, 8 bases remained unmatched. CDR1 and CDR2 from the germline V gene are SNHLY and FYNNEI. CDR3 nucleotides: TGTGCCAGCAGTTGGTCGGGGGGAGCCGATACGCAGTATTTT. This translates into CASSWSGGADTQYF.

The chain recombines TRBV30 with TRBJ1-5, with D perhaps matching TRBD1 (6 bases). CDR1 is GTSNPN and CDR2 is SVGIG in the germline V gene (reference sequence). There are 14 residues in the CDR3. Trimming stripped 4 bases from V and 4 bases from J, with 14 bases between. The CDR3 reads CAWNPSGVNQPQHF. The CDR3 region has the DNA TGTGCCTGGAACCCATCAGGGGTTAATCAGCCCCAGCATTTT. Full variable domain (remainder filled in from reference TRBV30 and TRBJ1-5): SQTIHQWPATLVQPVGSPLSLECTVEGTSNPNLYWYRQAAGRGLQLLFYSVGIGQISSEVPQNLSASRPQDRQFILSSKKLLLSDSGFYLCAWNPSGVNQPQHFGDGTRLSIL.

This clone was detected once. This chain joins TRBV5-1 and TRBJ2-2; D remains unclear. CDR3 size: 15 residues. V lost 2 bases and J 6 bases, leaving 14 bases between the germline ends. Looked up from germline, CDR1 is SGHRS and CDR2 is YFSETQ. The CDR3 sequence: CASSLGFGTSGELFF. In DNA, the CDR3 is TGCGCCAGCAGCTTAGGGTTTGGAACTTCCGGGGAGCTGTTTTTT. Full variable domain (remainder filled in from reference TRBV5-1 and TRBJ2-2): KAGVTQTPRYLIKTRGQQVTLSCSPISGHRSVSWYQQTPGQGLQFLFEYFSETQRNKGNFPGRFSGRQFSNSRSEMNVSTLELGDSALYLCASSLGFGTSGELFFGEGSRLTVL.

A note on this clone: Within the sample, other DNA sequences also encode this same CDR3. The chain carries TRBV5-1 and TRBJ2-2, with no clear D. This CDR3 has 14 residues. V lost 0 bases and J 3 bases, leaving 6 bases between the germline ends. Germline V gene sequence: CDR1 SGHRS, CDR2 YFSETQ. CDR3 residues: CASSLARDTGELFF. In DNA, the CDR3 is TGCGCCAGCAGCTTGGCTAGGGACACCGGGGAGCTGTTTTTT.

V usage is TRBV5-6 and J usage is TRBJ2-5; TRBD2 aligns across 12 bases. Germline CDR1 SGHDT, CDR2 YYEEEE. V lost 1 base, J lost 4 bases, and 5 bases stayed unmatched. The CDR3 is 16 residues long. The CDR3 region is CASSLHGLAGRETQYF. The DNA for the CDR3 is TGTGCCAGCAGCTTGCACGGACTAGCGGGGAGAGAGACCCAGTACTTC.

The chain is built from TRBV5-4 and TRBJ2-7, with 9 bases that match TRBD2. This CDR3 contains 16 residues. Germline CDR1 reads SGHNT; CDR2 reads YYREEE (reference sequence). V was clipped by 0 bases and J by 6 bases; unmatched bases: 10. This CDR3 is CASSLAGGGGASEQYF. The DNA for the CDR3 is TGTGCCAGCAGCTTGGCTGGGGGCGGGGGGGCCTCCGAGCAGTACTTC.

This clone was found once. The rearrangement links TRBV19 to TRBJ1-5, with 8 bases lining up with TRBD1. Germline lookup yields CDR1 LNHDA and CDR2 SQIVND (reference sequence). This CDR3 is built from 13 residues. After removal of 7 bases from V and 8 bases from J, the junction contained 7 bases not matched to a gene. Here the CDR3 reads CASNGQGREPQHF. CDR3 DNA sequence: TGTGCCAGTAACGGACAGGGCCGGGAGCCCCAGCATTTT.

The CDR3 DNA is TGTGCCTGGAGTCGACCTATGGGACTATTAGCGCAGTTCTTC. This gives the protein CAWSRPMGLLAQFF. This chain uses TRBV30 with TRBJ2-1, with 7 nucleotides matching TRBD2. J was trimmed by 12 bases and V by 2 bases; bases with no gene match: 13. This CDR3 is 14 amino acids long. Germline V gene sequence: CDR1 GTSNPN, CDR2 SVGIG (reference sequence).

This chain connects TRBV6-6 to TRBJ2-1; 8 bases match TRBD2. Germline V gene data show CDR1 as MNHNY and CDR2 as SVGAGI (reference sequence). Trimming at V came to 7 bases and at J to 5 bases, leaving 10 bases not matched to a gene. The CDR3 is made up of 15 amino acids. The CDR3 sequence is CASNQLAEINNEQFF. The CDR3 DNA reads TGTGCCAGCAACCAACTAGCGGAAATAAACAATGAGCAGTTCTTC.